This is a list of T cell receptor beta chains from one sample in a study of identical twins. TCRdb used MiXCR to reprocess the 5' RACE reads, holding one entry per CDR3 protein. The sample has about 340,000 distinct CDR3 sequences; roughly an eighth are singletons. These sequences were also reported in another study, on yellow fever vaccine responses in identical twins.

The source material was CD8+ T cells sorted from blood. These receptors were obtained from a woman aged 18-35 years in good health. CDR3s include the opening cysteine and the closing phenylalanine or tryptophan. Fields, in order: V gene, D gene, clone size, J gene, CDR3 DNA, CDR3 protein. A D gene is named only where the DNA matches it firmly. Only some rows state a clone size, as once, few, many or a class for expanded clones.

V: TRBV7-9; D: NA; size: NA; J: TRBJ2-1; DNA: TGTGCCAGCAGCTTAGGAGGGGGGGATGAGCAGTTCTTC; CDR3: CASSLGGGDEQFF
V: TRBV4-1; D: NA; size: few; J: TRBJ2-1; DNA: TGCGCCAGCAGCCAAGAAGGCACCGGGAATGAGCAGTTCTTC; CDR3: CASSQEGTGNEQFF
V: TRBV10-1; D: TRBD1; size: few; J: TRBJ1-1; DNA: TGCGCCAGCAGTGAGTCTGGGACAGGGCGCACTGAAGCTTTCTTT; CDR3: CASSESGTGRTEAFF
V: TRBV11-3; D: TRBD2; size: few; J: TRBJ2-7; DNA: TGTGCCAGCAGCCCTACTAGCGGGGAAGACTACGAGCAGTACTTC; CDR3: CASSPTSGEDYEQYF
V: TRBV6-4; D: NA; size: many; J: TRBJ2-2; DNA: TGTGCCAGCAGTCCCGGTCCGTCCGGGGAGCTGTTTTTT; CDR3: CASSPGPSGELFF
V: TRBV28; D: TRBD1; size: NA; J: TRBJ1-5; DNA: TGTGCCAGCAGTTCTGAGACAGGGGTGGATCAGCCCCAGCATTTT; CDR3: CASSSETGVDQPQHF
V: TRBV3-1; D: NA; size: NA; J: TRBJ2-3; DNA: TGTGCCAGCAGCAAGCAGTTCCATGAGACAGATATCGCAGATACGCAGTATTTT; CDR3: CASSKQFHETDIADTQYF
V: TRBV12-3/TRBV12-4; D: TRBD2; size: few; J: TRBJ2-5; DNA: TGTGCCAGCAGTTCCACCGCCGACGGACTAGCGGGAGAGACCCAGTACTTC; CDR3: CASSSTADGLAGETQYF
V: TRBV24-1; D: NA; size: few; J: TRBJ2-1; DNA: TGTGCCACCAGTGACCCCACTAGATCTTCCTACAATGAGCAGTTCTTC; CDR3: CATSDPTRSSYNEQFF
V: TRBV3-1; D: TRBD1; size: many; J: TRBJ2-7; DNA: TGTGCCAGCAGCCCTCCCGGGACAGACTACGAGCAGTACTTC; CDR3: CASSPPGTDYEQYF
V: TRBV29-1; D: NA; size: NA; J: TRBJ1-2; DNA: TGCAGCGTTGAATTAGGGGCTTATGGCTACACCTTC; CDR3: CSVELGAYGYTF
V: TRBV12-3/TRBV12-4; D: NA; size: many; J: TRBJ2-5; DNA: TGTGCCAGCAGTCTTTTTGGGCTAGACAAAGAGACCCAGTACTTC; CDR3: CASSLFGLDKETQYF
V: TRBV12-3/TRBV12-4; D: TRBD1; size: NA; J: TRBJ1-2; DNA: TGTGCCAGCAGTTACAGGGGGCGAAACTATGGCTACACCTTC; CDR3: CASSYRGRNYGYTF
V: TRBV7-6; D: TRBD2; size: few; J: TRBJ2-1; DNA: TGTGCCAGCAGCCCCGGTCTAGCGGGAAGAGATGAGCAGTTCTTC; CDR3: CASSPGLAGRDEQFF
V: TRBV29-1; D: NA; size: many; J: TRBJ2-5; DNA: TGCAGCGCTAGACTTGTGTCTGGCGAGACCCAGTACTTC; CDR3: CSARLVSGETQYF
V: TRBV20-1; D: NA; size: few; J: TRBJ1-5; DNA: TGCAGTGCCCGACCGGTCTATAGCAATCAGCCCCAGCATTTT; CDR3: CSARPVYSNQPQHF
V: TRBV29-1; D: NA; size: few; J: TRBJ2-1; DNA: TGCAGCTGCAACCCTGGCAATGAGCAGTTCTTC; CDR3: CSCNPGNEQFF
V: TRBV27; D: NA; size: NA; J: TRBJ2-4; DNA: TGTGCCAGCAGCTGGGGGCCCAAAAACATTCAGTACTTC; CDR3: CASSWGPKNIQYF
V: TRBV20-1; D: NA; size: few; J: TRBJ2-7; DNA: TGCAGTGCTAGAGATTTGGAAGGGGAGAGCTACGAGCAGTACTTC; CDR3: CSARDLEGESYEQYF
V: TRBV21-1; D: NA; size: few; J: TRBJ2-7; DNA: TGTGCCAGCAGCAAAGGGGGGTGTGGGACAGGGCACTACGAGCAGTACTTC; CDR3: CASSKGGCGTGHYEQYF
V: TRBV5-1; D: TRBD1; size: many; J: TRBJ2-3; DNA: TGCGCCAGCAGCTTGAGGGACAGGTTCACAGATACGCAGTATTTT; CDR3: CASSLRDRFTDTQYF
V: TRBV2; D: TRBD1; size: many; J: TRBJ1-1; DNA: TGTGCCAGCAGCGGGACAGTTAACACTGAAGCTTTCTTT; CDR3: CASSGTVNTEAFF
V: TRBV7-9; D: TRBD2; size: few; J: TRBJ2-3; DNA: TGTGCCAGCAGCGCCCCACTAGCGGGGGGGCCGGTAGATACGCAGTATTTT; CDR3: CASSAPLAGGPVDTQYF
V: TRBV28; D: NA; size: many; J: TRBJ2-3; DNA: TGTGCCAGCAGTTTAGGACCTATCAACACAGATACGCAGTATTTT; CDR3: CASSLGPINTDTQYF
V: TRBV11-2; D: TRBD1; size: NA; J: TRBJ2-5; DNA: TGTGCCAGCAGTGGGGGACAGGGGGCCCATCAAGAGACCCAGTACTTC; CDR3: CASSGGQGAHQETQYF
V: TRBV6-2/TRBV6-3; D: TRBD2; size: few; J: TRBJ2-1; DNA: TGTGCCAGCACTATACGGGGACTAGCGGGAGGCACCTACAATGAGCAGTTCTTC; CDR3: CASTIRGLAGGTYNEQFF
V: TRBV6-5; D: TRBD1; size: few; J: TRBJ2-7; DNA: TGTGCCAGCAGTTACACCTCGGACAGGTACGAGCAGTACTTC; CDR3: CASSYTSDRYEQYF
V: TRBV29-1; D: TRBD2; size: few; J: TRBJ2-1; DNA: TGCAGCCTAGCGGGAGGCACCTACAATGAGCAGTTCTTC; CDR3: CSLAGGTYNEQFF
V: TRBV6-5; D: NA; size: few; J: TRBJ2-1; DNA: TGTGCCAGCAGTTACGGATGGGGCCATGGCTCCTACAATGAGCAGTTCTTC; CDR3: CASSYGWGHGSYNEQFF
V: TRBV2; D: NA; size: NA; J: TRBJ2-1; DNA: TGTGCCAGCCCTACCTACAATGAGCAGTTCTTC; CDR3: CASPTYNEQFF
V: TRBV28; D: NA; size: few; J: TRBJ2-1; DNA: TGTGCCAGCAGTTTAAGTACTATTGAGCAGTTCTTC; CDR3: CASSLSTIEQFF